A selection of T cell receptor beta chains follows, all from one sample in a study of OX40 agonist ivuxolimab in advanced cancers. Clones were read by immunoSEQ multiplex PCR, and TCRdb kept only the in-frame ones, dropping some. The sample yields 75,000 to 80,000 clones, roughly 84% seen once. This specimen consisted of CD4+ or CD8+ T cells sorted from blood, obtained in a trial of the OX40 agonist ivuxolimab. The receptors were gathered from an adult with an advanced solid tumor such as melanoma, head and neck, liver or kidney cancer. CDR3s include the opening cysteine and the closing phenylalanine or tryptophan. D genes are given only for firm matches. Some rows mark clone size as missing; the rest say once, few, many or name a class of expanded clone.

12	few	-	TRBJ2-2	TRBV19	TGTGCCAGTAGTAGAAGGACCGGGGAGCTGTTTTTT	CASSRRTGELFF
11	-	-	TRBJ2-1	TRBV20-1	TGCAGTGCTAGCCCACAGCTTGAGCAGTTCTTC	CSASPQLEQFF
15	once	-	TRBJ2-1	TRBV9	TGTGCCAGCAGCGACCACTACAGCTCCTACAATGAGCAGTTCTTC	CASSDHYSSYNEQFF
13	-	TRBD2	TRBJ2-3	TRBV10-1	TGCGCCAGCAGATCAGCGGGAGGGGATACGCAGTATTTT	CASRSAGGDTQYF
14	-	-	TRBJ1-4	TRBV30	TGTGCCTGGAGTCCCCCTATACCTAATGAAAAACTGTTTTTT	CAWSPPIPNEKLFF
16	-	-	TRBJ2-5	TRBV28	TGTGCCAGCAGAGGGGGGGGGCAGGGACTTCAAGAGACCCAGTACTTC	CASRGGGQGLQETQYF
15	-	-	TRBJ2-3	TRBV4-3	TGCGCCAGCAGCCAAGATCGGGGGGCGGGGGATACGCAGTATTTT	CASSQDRGAGDTQYF
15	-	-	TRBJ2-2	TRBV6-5	TGTGCCAGCATGGCGGGGCGATCGAACACCGGGGAGCTGTTTTTT	CASMAGRSNTGELFF
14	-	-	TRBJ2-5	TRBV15	TGTGCCACCAGCAGAGAAAAGGGCGGCGAGACCCAGTACTTC	CATSREKGGETQYF
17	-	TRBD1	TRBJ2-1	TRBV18	TGTGCCAGCACCCCGGGACAGGGGGCTTACTCCTACAATGAGCAGTTCTTC	CASTPGQGAYSYNEQFF
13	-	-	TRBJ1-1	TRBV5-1	TGCGCCAGCAGCTTGAGCGGAGAGACTGAAGCTTTCTTT	CASSLSGETEAFF
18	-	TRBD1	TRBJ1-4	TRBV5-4	TGTGCCAGCAGTTCCGGCGGGACAGGGGTGGATACTAATGAAAAACTGTTTTTT	CASSSGGTGVDTNEKLFF
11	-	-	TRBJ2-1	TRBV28	TGTGCCAGCAGTTTAGTTAATGAGCAGTTCTTC	CASSLVNEQFF
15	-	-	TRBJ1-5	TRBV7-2	TGTGCCAGCAGCTTAGGCTCGGGTGGGAATCAGCCCCAGCATTTT	CASSLGSGGNQPQHF
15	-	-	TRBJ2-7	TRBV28	TGTGCCTCCCAAGGGCCCCCGGACACTAGCTACGAGCAGTACTTC	CASQGPPDTSYEQYF
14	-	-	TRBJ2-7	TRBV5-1	TGCGCCAGCAGCTTCCTCGACAGGTCCTACGAGCAGTACTTC	CASSFLDRSYEQYF
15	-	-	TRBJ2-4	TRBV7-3	TGTGCCAGCAGTACCGCTGCAGGGGATTGGAACATTCAGTACTTC	CASSTAAGDWNIQYF
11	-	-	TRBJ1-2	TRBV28	TGTGCCAGCTACGGGAACTATGGCTACACCTTC	CASYGNYGYTF
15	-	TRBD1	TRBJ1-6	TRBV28	TGTGCCAGCAGTCCCGACAGGGGGCGCGAATCACCCCTCCACTTT	CASSPDRGRESPLHF
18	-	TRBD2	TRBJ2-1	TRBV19	TGTGCCAGTAGTATTGGACTAGCGGGCCTACCGACGGTTGGTGAGCAGTTCTTC	CASSIGLAGLPTVGEQFF
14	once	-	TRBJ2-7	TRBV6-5	TGTGCCAGCAGTTACTCGACGGGGGCAAACGAGCAGTACTTC	CASSYSTGANEQYF
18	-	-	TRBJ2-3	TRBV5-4	TGTGCCAGCACCACATCAAGCCGACCCTCATCTAGCACAGATACGCAGTATTTT	CASTTSSRPSSSTDTQYF
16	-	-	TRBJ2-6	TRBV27	TGTGCCAGCACCAAACGCCGGGGTTCTGGGGCCAACGTCCTGACTTTC	CASTKRRGSGANVLTF
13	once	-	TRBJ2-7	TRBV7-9	TGTGCCAGCAGCTTACCAGGATCCTACGAGCAGTACTTC	CASSLPGSYEQYF
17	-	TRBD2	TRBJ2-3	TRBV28	TGTGCCAGCAGTTCCCCTCTAGCGGGAGGGCGCACAGATACGCAGTATTTT	CASSSPLAGGRTDTQYF
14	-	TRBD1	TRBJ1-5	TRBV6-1	TGTGCCAGCACCCGGACAGGGGACGGGCAGCCCCAGCATTTT	CASTRTGDGQPQHF
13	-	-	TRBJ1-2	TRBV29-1	TGCAGCGTTGAAGATCTGCGGATCTATGGCTACACCTTC	CSVEDLRIYGYTF
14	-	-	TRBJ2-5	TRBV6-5	TGTGCCAGCAGCCAGAGGACAGCTCAAGAGACCCAGTACTTC	CASSQRTAQETQYF
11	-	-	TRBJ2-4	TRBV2	TGTGCCAGCAGTGAAGGAAACATTCAGTACTTC	CASSEGNIQYF
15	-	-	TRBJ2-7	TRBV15	TGTGCCACCAGCAGAGGGACGGAGAGCTCCTACGAGCAGTACTTC	CATSRGTESSYEQYF
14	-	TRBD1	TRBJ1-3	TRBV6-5	TGTGCCAGCAGTATCTCCGGGACAGGGTACACCATATATTTT	CASSISGTGYTIYF
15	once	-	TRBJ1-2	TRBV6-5	TGTGCCAGCAGCCACACACTCAATCCTAACTATGGCTACACCTTC	CASSHTLNPNYGYTF
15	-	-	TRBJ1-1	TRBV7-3	TGTGCCAGCAGCTTAGCGCGAGCGGAGAACACTGAAGCTTTCTTT	CASSLARAENTEAFF
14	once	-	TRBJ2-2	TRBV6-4	TGTGCCAGCAGGGGAAGCGGTAACACCGGGGAGCTGTTTTTT	CASRGSGNTGELFF
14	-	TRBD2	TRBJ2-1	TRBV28	TGTGCCAGCCGGACTAGCGGGAGTTCCAATGAGCAGTTCTTC	CASRTSGSSNEQFF
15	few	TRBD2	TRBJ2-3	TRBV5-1	TGCGCCAGCAGCTTAAGCGGGGGGGCAGTAGATACGCAGTATTTT	CASSLSGGAVDTQYF
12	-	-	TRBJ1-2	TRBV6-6	TGTGCCAGCAGTTACTCCACAGGGGGCTACACCTTC	CASSYSTGGYTF
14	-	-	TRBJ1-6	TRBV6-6	TGTGCCAGCAGTTACTCGACGAGGGATCAACCCCTCCACTTT	CASSYSTRDQPLHF
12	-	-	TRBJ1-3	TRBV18	TGTGCCAGCGCACCTTTCGAAAACACCATATATTTT	CASAPFENTIYF
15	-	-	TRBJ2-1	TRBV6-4	TGTGCCAGCAGTGACTCGTTGACAGCCTACAATGAGCAGTTCTTC	CASSDSLTAYNEQFF
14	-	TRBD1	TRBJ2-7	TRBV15	TGTGCCACCAGCAGAGGGACAGGCCCCCGGGGGCAGTACTTC	CATSRGTGPRGQYF
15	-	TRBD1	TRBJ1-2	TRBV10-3	TGTGCCATCAGCCCGCAACAGGGGGCCACGGGAGGCTACACCTTC	CAISPQQGATGGYTF
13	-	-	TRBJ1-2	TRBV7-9	TGTGCCAGCAGCTTAGTCCGCGACTATGGCTACACCTTC	CASSLVRDYGYTF
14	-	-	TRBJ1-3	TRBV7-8	TGTGCCAGCAGCTTAGTTGCTGCTGGAAACACCATATATTTT	CASSLVAAGNTIYF
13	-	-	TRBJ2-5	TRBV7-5	TGTGTCAGAAGCTTAACCTCGGCGGAGACCCAGTACTTC	CVRSLTSAETQYF
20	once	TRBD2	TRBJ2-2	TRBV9	TGTGCCAGCAGCCACTGGACCGGGGGACTAGCGGGGGGAGACACCGGGGAGCTGTTTTTT	CASSHWTGGLAGGDTGELFF
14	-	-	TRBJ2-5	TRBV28	TGTGCCAGCAGCTATAGGGCTATCCAAGAGACCCAGTACTTC	CASSYRAIQETQYF
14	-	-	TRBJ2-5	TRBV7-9	TGTGCCAGCAGCTTATCTTCGGGCGGACAGACCCAGTACTTC	CASSLSSGGQTQYF
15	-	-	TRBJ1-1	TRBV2	TGTGCCAGCAGTGGCTATGCTACAGGGAACACTGAAGCTTTCTTT	CASSGYATGNTEAFF
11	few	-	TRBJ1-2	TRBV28	TGTGCCAGCAGTTTGAACTATGGCTACACCTTC	CASSLNYGYTF
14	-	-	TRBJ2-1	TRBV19	TGTGCCAGTAGTATGGAGGGCCGGGACAATGAGCAGTTCTTC	CASSMEGRDNEQFF
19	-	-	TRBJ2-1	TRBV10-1	TGCGCCAGCAGTGAAGGGGAAGGGGGGCGCAAAGGTACCTACAATGAGCAGTTCTTC	CASSEGEGGRKGTYNEQFF
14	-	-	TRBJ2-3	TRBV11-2	TGTGCCAGCAGCTTCGGGGGCGGCACAGATACGCAGTATTTT	CASSFGGGTDTQYF
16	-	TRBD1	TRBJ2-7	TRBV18	TGTGCCAGCTCGCACGGGACAGTCGGGTTAGGCTACGAGCAGTACTTC	CASSHGTVGLGYEQYF
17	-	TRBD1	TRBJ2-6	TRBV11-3	TGTGCCAGCAGCCGAGGGGGCGCGGGTTCTGGGGCCAACGTCCTGACTTTC	CASSRGGAGSGANVLTF